This TCR beta chain was identified in a study of blood T cell repertoires in COVID-19. Repertoires were generated with immunoSEQ multiplex PCR, while TCRdb's copy carries only in-frame clones and drops some. The sample shows 95,000 to 150,000 clones, 85% to 90% of them seen only once. This receptor was taken from a man in his 70s with active or convalescent COVID-19. The source material was peripheral blood.

The DNA for the CDR3 is TGTGCCAGCAGCCCCCGGTGGGAGGGGGGGGACTATGGCTACACCTTC. Translation: CASSPRWEGGDYGYTF. This chain links TRBV3-1 (or the pseudogene TRBV3-2) with TRBJ1-2; the D gene is possibly TRBD1 (6 bases). There are 16 residues in the CDR3. Trimming removed 4 bases from V and 3 bases from J, with 18 bases in between. CDR1 LGHDT and CDR2 YNNKEL come from the germline V gene (reference sequence).